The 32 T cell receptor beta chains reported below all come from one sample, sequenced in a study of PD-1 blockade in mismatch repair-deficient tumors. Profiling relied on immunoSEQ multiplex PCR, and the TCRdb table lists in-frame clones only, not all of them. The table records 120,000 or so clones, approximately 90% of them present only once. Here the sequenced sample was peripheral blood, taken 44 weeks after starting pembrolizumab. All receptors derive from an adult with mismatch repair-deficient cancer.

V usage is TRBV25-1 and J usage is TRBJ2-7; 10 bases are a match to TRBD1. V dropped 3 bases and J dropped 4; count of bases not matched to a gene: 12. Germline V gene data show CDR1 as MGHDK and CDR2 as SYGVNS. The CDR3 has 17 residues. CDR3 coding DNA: TGTGCCAGCAGTGAGGGGTTGGGGACAGGGGAGGGATACGAGCAGTACTTC. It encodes CASSEGLGTGEGYEQYF.

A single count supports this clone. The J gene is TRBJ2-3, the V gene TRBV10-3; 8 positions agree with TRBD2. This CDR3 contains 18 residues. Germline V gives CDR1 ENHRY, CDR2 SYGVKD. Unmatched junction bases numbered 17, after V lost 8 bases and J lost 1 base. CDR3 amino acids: CAIRMRSGSGTGTDTQYF. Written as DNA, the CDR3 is TGTGCCATCCGAATGAGAAGCGGGAGCGGCACAGGCACAGATACGCAGTATTTT.

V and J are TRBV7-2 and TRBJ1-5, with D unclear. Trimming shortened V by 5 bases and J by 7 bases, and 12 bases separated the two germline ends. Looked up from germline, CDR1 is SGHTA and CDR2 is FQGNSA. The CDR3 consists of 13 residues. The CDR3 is CASSPSEWQPQHF. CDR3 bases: TGTGCCAGCAGCCCGAGCGAGTGGCAGCCCCAGCATTTT.

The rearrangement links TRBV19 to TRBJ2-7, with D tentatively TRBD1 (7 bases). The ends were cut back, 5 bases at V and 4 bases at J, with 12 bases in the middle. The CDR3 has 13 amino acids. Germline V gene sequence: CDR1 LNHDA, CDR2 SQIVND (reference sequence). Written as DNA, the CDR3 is TGTGCCAGTAGTGCGGGGACAGAATACGAGCAGTACTTC. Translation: CASSAGTEYEQYF.

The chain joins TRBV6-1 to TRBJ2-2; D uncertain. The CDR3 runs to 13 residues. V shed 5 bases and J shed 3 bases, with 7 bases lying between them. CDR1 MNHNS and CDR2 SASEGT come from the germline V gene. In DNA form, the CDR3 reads TGTGCCAGCAGTTATCAGGACACCGGGGAGCTGTTTTTT. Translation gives CASSYQDTGELFF.

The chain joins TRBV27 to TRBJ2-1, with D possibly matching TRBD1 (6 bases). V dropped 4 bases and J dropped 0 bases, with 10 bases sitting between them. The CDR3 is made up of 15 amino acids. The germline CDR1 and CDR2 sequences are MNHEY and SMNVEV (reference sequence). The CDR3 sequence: CASSWGHSSYNEQFF. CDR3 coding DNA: TGTGCCAGCAGTTGGGGACATAGCTCCTACAATGAGCAGTTCTTC.

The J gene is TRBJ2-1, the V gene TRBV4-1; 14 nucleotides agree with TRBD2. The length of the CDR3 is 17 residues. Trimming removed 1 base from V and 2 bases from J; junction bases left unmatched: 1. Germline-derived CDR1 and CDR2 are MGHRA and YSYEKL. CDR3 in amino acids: CASSQGLAGGTYNEQFF. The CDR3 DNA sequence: TGCGCCAGCAGCCAAGGACTAGCGGGAGGGACCTACAATGAGCAGTTCTTC.

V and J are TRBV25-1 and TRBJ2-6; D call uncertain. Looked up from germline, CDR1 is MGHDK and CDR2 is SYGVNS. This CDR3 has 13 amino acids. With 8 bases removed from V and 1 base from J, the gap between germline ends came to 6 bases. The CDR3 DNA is TGTGCCAGCTCTAATTCTGGGGCCAACGTCCTGACTTTC. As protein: CASSNSGANVLTF.

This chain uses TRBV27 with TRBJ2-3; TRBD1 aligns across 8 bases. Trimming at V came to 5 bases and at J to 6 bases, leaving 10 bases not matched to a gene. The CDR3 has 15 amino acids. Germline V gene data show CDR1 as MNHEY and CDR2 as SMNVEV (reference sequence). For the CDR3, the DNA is TGTGCCAGCAGTCTACTGGCGACAGGGGCCGATACGCAGTATTTT. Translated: CASSLLATGADTQYF.

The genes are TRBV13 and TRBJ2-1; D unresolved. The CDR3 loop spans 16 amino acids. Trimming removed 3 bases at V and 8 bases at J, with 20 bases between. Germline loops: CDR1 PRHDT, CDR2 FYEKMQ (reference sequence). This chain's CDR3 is CASSFRFTVSGDEQFF. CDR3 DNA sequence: TGTGCCAGCAGCTTTCGTTTCACAGTCTCAGGCGATGAGCAGTTCTTC. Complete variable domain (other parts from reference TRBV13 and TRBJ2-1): AAGVIQSPRHLIKEKRETATLKCYPIPRHDTVYWYQQGPGQDPQFLISFYEKMQSDKGSIPDRFSAQQFSDYHSELNMSSLELGDSALYFCASSFRFTVSGDEQFFGPGTRLTVL.

The CDR3 sequence is CSVGVDPRQETQYF. The CDR3 DNA is TGCAGCGTTGGCGTCGACCCTCGGCAAGAGACCCAGTACTTC. This rearrangement joins TRBV29-1 to TRBJ2-5, with unresolved D. V dropped 4 bases and J dropped 2 bases, with 14 bases sitting between them. This CDR3 is 14 amino acids long. Per the germline V gene, CDR1 is SQVTM and CDR2 is ANQGSEA.

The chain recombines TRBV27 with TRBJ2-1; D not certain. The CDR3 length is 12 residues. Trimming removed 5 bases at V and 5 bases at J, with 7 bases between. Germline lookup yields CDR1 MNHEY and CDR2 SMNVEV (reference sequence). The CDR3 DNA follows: TGTGCCAGCAGTAAACTACACAATGAGCAGTTCTTC. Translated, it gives CASSKLHNEQFF.

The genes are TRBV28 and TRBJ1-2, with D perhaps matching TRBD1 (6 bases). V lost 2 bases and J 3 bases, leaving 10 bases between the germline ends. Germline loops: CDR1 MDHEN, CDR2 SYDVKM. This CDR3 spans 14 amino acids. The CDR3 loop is CASSLPGTYYGYTF. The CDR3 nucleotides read TGTGCCAGCAGTTTACCCGGGACATACTATGGCTACACCTTC.

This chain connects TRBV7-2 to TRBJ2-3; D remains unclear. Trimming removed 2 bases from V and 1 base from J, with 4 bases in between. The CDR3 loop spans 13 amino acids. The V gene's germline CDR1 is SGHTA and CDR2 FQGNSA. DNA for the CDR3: TGTGCCAGCAGCTTACTTCGCACAGATACGCAGTATTTT. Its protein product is CASSLLRTDTQYF.

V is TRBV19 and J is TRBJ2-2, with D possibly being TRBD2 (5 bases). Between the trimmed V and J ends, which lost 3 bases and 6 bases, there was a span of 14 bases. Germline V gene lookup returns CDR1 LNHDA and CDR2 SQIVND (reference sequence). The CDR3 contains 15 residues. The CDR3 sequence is CASSIARGFPGELFF. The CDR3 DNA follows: TGTGCCAGTAGTATCGCCCGGGGTTTTCCCGGGGAGCTGTTTTTT.

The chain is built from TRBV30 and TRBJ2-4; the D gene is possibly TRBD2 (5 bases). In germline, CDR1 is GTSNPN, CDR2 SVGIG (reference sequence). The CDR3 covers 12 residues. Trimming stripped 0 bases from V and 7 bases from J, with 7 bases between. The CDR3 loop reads CAWSVPGNIQYF. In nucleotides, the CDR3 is TGTGCCTGGAGTGTACCGGGGAACATTCAGTACTTC.

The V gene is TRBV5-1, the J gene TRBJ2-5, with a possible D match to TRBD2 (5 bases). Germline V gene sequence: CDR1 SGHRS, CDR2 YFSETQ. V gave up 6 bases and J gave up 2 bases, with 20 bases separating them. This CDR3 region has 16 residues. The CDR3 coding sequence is TGCGCCAGCAAATGGACGTCGGACTCATATCAAGAGACCCAGTACTTC. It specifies CASKWTSDSYQETQYF.

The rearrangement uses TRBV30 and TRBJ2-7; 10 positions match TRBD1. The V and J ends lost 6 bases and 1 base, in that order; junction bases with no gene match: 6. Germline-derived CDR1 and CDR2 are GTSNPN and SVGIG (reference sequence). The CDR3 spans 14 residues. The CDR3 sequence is CACIDRGRSYEQYF. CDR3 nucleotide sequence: TGTGCCTGTATTGACAGGGGGCGTTCCTACGAGCAGTACTTC.

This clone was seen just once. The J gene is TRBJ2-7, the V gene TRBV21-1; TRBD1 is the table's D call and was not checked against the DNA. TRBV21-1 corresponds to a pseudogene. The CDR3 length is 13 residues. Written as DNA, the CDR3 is TGTGCCAGCAGCAATTTCCTTACGGCCTTTAGGGGTTTC. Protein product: CASSNFLTAFRGF.

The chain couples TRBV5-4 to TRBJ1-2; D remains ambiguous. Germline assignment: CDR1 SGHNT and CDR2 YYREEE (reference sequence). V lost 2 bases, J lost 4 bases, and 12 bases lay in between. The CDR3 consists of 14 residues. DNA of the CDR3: TGTGCCAGCAGCTTAGATCCTAGAGGCTATGGCTACACCTTC. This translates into CASSLDPRGYGYTF.

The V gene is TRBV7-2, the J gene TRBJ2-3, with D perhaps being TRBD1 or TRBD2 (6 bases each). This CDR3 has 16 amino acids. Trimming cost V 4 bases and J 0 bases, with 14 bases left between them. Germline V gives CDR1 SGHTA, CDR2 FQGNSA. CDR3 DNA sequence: TGTGCCAGCAGCTCAACGGGGGCTCCTAGCACAGATACGCAGTATTTT. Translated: CASSSTGAPSTDTQYF.

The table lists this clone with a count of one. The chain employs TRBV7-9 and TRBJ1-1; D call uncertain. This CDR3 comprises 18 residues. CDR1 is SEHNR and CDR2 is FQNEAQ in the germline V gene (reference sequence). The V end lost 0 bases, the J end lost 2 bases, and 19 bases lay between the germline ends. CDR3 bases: TGTGCCAGCAGCTTAGCAGAAGGCTCCCGGTTATCTAACACTGAAGCTTTCTTT. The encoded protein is CASSLAEGSRLSNTEAFF.

The CDR3, as DNA: TGCGCCAGCAGTGAGACCGTTTGGGGCGAGCAGTACTTC. Protein product: CASSETVWGEQYF. The rearrangement uses TRBV10-2 and TRBJ2-7; no firm D call. Germline V lookup: CDR1 WSHSY, CDR2 SAAADI. V lost 2 bases and J 6 bases, leaving 11 bases between the germline ends. The CDR3 totals 13 residues.

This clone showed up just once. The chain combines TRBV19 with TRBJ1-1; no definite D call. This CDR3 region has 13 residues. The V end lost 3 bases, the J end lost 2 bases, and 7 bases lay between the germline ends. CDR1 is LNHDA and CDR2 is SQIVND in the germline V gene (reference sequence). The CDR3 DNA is TGTGCCAGTAGTATCACTAGAAACACTGAAGCTTTCTTT. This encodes CASSITRNTEAFF.

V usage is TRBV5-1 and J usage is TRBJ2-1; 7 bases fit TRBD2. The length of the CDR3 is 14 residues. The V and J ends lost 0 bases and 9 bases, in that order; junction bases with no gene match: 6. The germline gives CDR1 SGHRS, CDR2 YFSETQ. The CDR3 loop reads CASSLEGSGFEQFF. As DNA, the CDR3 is TGCGCCAGCAGCTTGGAAGGTAGCGGGTTTGAGCAGTTCTTC.

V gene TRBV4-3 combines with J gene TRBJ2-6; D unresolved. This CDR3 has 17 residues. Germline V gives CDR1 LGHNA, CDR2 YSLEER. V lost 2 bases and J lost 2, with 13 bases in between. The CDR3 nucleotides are TGCGCCAGCAGCCAATTTTTGGATCTCCCTGGGGCCAACGTCCTGACTTTC. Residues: CASSQFLDLPGANVLTF.

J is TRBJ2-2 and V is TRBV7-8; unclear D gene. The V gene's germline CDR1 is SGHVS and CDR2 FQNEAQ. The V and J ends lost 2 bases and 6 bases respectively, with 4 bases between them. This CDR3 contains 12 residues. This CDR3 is CASSLYAGELFF. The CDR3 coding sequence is TGTGCCAGCAGCTTATACGCCGGGGAGCTGTTTTTT.

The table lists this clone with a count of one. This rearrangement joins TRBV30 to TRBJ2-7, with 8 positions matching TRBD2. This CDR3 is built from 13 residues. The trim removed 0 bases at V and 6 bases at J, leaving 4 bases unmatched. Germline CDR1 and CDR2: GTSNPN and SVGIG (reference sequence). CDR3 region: CAWSVIAGIEQYF. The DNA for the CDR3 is TGTGCCTGGAGTGTGATAGCGGGAATCGAGCAGTACTTC.

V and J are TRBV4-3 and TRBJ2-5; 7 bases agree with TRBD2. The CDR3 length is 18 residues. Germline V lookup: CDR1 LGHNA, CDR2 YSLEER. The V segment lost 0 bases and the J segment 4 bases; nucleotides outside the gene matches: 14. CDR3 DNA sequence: TGCGCCAGCAGCCAAGAGGGCGATTCGACTAGCCTAGGAGAGACCCAGTACTTC. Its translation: CASSQEGDSTSLGETQYF.

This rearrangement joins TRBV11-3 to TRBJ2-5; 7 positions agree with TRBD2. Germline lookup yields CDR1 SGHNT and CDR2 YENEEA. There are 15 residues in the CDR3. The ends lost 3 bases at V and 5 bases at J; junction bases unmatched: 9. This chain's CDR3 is CASSLHSGSGETQYF. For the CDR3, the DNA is TGTGCCAGCAGCTTGCATAGCGGGTCCGGGGAGACCCAGTACTTC.

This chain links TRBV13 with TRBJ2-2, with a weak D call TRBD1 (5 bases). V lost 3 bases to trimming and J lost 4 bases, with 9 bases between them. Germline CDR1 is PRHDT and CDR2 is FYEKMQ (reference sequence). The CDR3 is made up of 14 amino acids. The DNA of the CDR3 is TGTGCCAGCAGCTTCCAGGGTCCCACCGGGGAGCTGTTTTTT. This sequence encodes CASSFQGPTGELFF. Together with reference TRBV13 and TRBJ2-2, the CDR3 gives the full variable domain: AAGVIQSPRHLIKEKRETATLKCYPIPRHDTVYWYQQGPGQDPQFLISFYEKMQSDKGSIPDRFSAQQFSDYHSELNMSSLELGDSALYFCASSFQGPTGELFFGEGSRLTVL.

The CDR3 loop reads CASSPQTRVGNEKLFF. In nucleotides, the CDR3 is TGTGCCAGCAGTCCTCAAACAAGGGTGGGGAATGAAAAACTGTTTTTT. The chain employs TRBV28 and TRBJ1-4; D remains ambiguous. Trimming stripped 5 bases from V and 5 bases from J, with 18 bases between. Germline V CDR1 and CDR2: MDHEN, SYDVKM. The CDR3 totals 16 residues.